The 8 T cell receptor beta chains presented below share a single source sample, sequenced in a study of blood T cell repertoires in COVID-19. Sequencing used immunoSEQ multiplex PCR; TCRdb keeps in-frame clones, though not all of them. The data hold 120,000 to 150,000 clones, with about 80% observed a single time. The sequenced sample consisted of peripheral blood. These receptors were obtained from a man aged 60 to 69 with acute or convalescent COVID-19.

This clone was observed a single time. The V and J genes are TRBV4-3 and TRBJ2-3; 7 positions match TRBD2. CDR3 length: 17 amino acids. Looked up from germline, CDR1 is LGHNA and CDR2 is YSLEER. V lost 1 base to trimming and J lost 4 bases; unmatched junction nucleotides: 11. The CDR3 DNA is TGCGCCAGCAGCCAAGCCCTAAGCGGGATTCAGTCAGATACGCAGTATTTT. Protein sequence: CASSQALSGIQSDTQYF.

As DNA, the CDR3 is TGTGCCAGCAGCCTACAGTACCAAGAGACCCAGTACTTC. It encodes CASSLQYQETQYF. The rearrangement links TRBV5-5 to TRBJ2-5; D call uncertain. V shed 4 bases and J shed 0 bases, with 7 bases lying between them. The CDR3 runs 13 residues. Germline CDR1 SGHKS, CDR2 YYEKEE (reference sequence).

V gene TRBV11-2 combines with J gene TRBJ1-2; perhaps TRBD1 as D (5 bases). Trimming cost V 4 bases and J 4 bases, with 10 bases left between them. CDR1 and CDR2 (germline): SGHAT, FQNNGV. This CDR3 contains 13 residues. The CDR3 spells CASSSGGSYGYTF. DNA for the CDR3: TGTGCCAGCAGCTCCGGGGGTTCCTATGGCTACACCTTC.

In this sample, this clone turned up once. The V gene is TRBV4-1, the J gene TRBJ1-4; 7 positions match TRBD1. With V trimmed by 4 bases and J by 0 bases, 8 bases remained unmatched. CDR1 is MGHRA and CDR2 is YSYEKL in the germline V gene. The CDR3 is 17 residues long. The CDR3, as DNA: TGCGCCAGCAGCCCTGGGACAGCTGGTGCAACTAATGAAAAACTGTTTTTT. This encodes CASSPGTAGATNEKLFF.

J is TRBJ1-1 and V is TRBV28; TRBD1 agrees at 9 bases. Germline-derived CDR1 and CDR2 are MDHEN and SYDVKM. The ends lost 7 bases at V and 2 bases at J; junction bases unmatched: 8. CDR3 length equals 15 residues. The CDR3 spells CASTVPGQGNTEAFF. Here the CDR3 DNA reads TGTGCCAGCACTGTACCGGGACAGGGAAACACTGAAGCTTTCTTT. Full variable domain (rest looked up from reference TRBV28 and TRBJ1-1): DVKVTQSSRYLVKRTGEKVFLECVQDMDHENMFWYRQDPGLGLRLIYFSYDVKMKEKGDIPEGYSVSREKKERFSLILESASTNQTSMYLCASTVPGQGNTEAFFGQGTRLTVV.

The chain joins TRBV5-6 to TRBJ2-5, with D possibly TRBD2 on 7 matching bases. Germline CDR1 reads SGHDT; CDR2 reads YYEEEE. The CDR3 covers 14 residues. V was clipped by 5 bases and J by 5 bases, with 16 bases between them. CDR3 nucleotides: TGTGCCAGCAGACCACGGGGGGCGGAGGAGACCCAGTACTTC. Translation: CASRPRGAEETQYF.

This clone occurred once. The rearrangement joins TRBV7-8 to TRBJ2-7; possibly TRBD1 for D (5 bases). The CDR3 spans 17 residues. Trimming removed 5 bases at V and 1 base at J, with 21 bases between. Germline lookup yields CDR1 SGHVS and CDR2 FQNEAQ. The CDR3 sequence: CASSPSYAQGISYEQYF. The CDR3, as DNA: TGTGCCAGCAGCCCCTCCTATGCCCAGGGCATTTCCTACGAGCAGTACTTC.

CDR3 amino acids: CATKQNSGANVLTF. DNA for the CDR3: TGTGCCACCAAACAGAACTCTGGGGCCAACGTCCTGACTTTC. The chain recombines TRBV18 with TRBJ2-6; D is unclear. Trimming cost V 10 bases and J 0 bases, with 10 bases left between them. The germline V gene encodes CDR1 KGHSH and CDR2 LQKENI. This CDR3 spans 14 amino acids. The entire variable domain, with the rest obtained from reference TRBV18 and TRBJ2-6, is as follows: NAGVMQNPRHLVRRRGQEARLRCSPMKGHSHVYWYRQLPEEGLKFMVYLQKENIIDESGMPKERFSAEFPKEGPSILRIQQVVRGDSAAYFCATKQNSGANVLTFGAGSRLTVL.